This T cell receptor beta chain appears in the sequencing data of a study (dated by TCRdb to 2016 to 2017). This clonotype appeared many times. Its cognate antigen has yet to be identified. No base qualities exist here, and no much larger clone lies one base off it. The library was produced with RT-PCR. For sequencing, an Illumina MiSeq was employed. The public sequencing data were trimmed at Q25 with fastp and processed into clonotypes with MiXCR by TCRdb, which kept only in-frame beta chains. Rows are combined by CDR3 protein, so each entry shows the most common genes and DNA. The sample records about 680,000 distinct CDR3 sequences, approximately 14% of which are singletons. Together, the top ten hold 3% to 4.5% of the sample. This sequence was found in a female donor in good health, serving as a healthy control. Sequencing used memory CD4+ T cells from blood.

The DNA sequence reads TGTGCCAGCAGTCTTACCGGGACTCGACCCAATGAGCAGTTCTTC. Its translation reads: CASSLTGTRPNEQFF. The V gene is TRBV12-3 or TRBV12-4 and the J gene is TRBJ2-1; TRBD2 is possibly the D segment (6 matching bases). V and J lose 5 bases and 6 bases, and a span of 17 bases separates them. The CDR3 covers 15 residues, taking in both the cysteine and the phenylalanine. Kept here is only the CDR3 DNA, which spans 45 bases and is read in frame from base 1.